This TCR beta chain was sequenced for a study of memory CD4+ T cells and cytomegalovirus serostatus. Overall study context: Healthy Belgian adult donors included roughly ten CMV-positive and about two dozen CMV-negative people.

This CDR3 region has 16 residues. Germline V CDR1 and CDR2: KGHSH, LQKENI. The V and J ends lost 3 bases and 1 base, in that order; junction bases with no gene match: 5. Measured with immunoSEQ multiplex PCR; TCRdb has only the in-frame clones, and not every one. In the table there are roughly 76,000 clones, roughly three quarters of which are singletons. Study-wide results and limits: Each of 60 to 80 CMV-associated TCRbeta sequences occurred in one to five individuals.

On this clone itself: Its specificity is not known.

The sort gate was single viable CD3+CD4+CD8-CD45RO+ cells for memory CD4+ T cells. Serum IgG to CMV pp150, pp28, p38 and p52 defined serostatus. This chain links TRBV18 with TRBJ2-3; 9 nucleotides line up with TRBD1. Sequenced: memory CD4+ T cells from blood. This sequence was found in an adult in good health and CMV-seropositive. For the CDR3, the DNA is TGTGCCAGCTCACCGGACAGGGGTGGTGGCACAGATACGCAGTATTTT. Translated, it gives CASSPDRGGGTDTQYF.